Listed below are T cell receptor beta chains from one sample, sequenced in a study of shared clonotypes between healthy human individuals. Sequencing used immunoSEQ multiplex PCR; TCRdb keeps in-frame clones, though not all of them. The repertoire holds about 2.1 million clones, with 93% as singletons. Sequencing was carried out using naive CD8+ T cells from PBMCs. The receptors originated from a man aged 18-30 years in good health. Some clones in this sample may be carry-over from other donors' samples. CDR3s include the opening cysteine and the closing phenylalanine or tryptophan. The D gene is left open where the match is weak. Clone size appears in some rows only: once, few, many, or a class for an expanded clone.

CDR3 DNA: TGTGCCAGCAGCCCCACCACGTCTTTGAACACTGAAGCTTTCTTT; CDR3 protein: CASSPTTSLNTEAFF; V gene: TRBV6-6; J gene: TRBJ1-1; clone size: NA; D gene: NA
CDR3 DNA: TGTGCCAGCAGCTTACGCCAGGGGTCCTACGAGCAGTACTTC; CDR3 protein: CASSLRQGSYEQYF; V gene: TRBV7-9; J gene: TRBJ2-7; clone size: NA; D gene: NA
CDR3 DNA: TGTGCCAGCCAAGCCTACCCGCAGCATCTGAACACTGAAGCTTTCTTT; CDR3 protein: CASQAYPQHLNTEAFF; V gene: TRBV27; J gene: TRBJ1-1; clone size: once; D gene: NA
CDR3 DNA: TGTGCCAGCAGTGACGCAGCCATCTACGAGCAGTACTTC; CDR3 protein: CASSDAAIYEQYF; V gene: TRBV6-1; J gene: TRBJ2-7; clone size: NA; D gene: NA
CDR3 DNA: TGTGCCAGCAGTTTAACGGCAGGGAAGGGCACTGAAGCTTTCTTT; CDR3 protein: CASSLTAGKGTEAFF; V gene: TRBV27; J gene: TRBJ1-1; clone size: once; D gene: NA
CDR3 DNA: TGTGCCAGCAGCTTAGCTGACAGGCCCCTTTACGAGCAGTACTTC; CDR3 protein: CASSLADRPLYEQYF; V gene: TRBV5-4; J gene: TRBJ2-7; clone size: once; D gene: NA
CDR3 DNA: TGTGCCAGCAGGAGAGGGACATTCGGGACTAGCACAGATACGCAGTATTTT; CDR3 protein: CASRRGTFGTSTDTQYF; V gene: TRBV27; J gene: TRBJ2-3; clone size: once; D gene: NA
CDR3 DNA: TGTGCCAGCGGATTAGCGGAAGCCTACAATGAGCAGTTCTTC; CDR3 protein: CASGLAEAYNEQFF; V gene: TRBV6-6; J gene: TRBJ2-1; clone size: NA; D gene: NA
CDR3 DNA: TGTGCCAGCAGTTACCCAGGGAACACTGAAGCTTTCTTT; CDR3 protein: CASSYPGNTEAFF; V gene: TRBV6-6; J gene: TRBJ1-1; clone size: NA; D gene: NA
CDR3 DNA: TGTGCCAGCAGTTTATTGATTCCTAGCGGGGTAGGGGAGACCCAGTACTTC; CDR3 protein: CASSLLIPSGVGETQYF; V gene: TRBV27; J gene: TRBJ2-5; clone size: NA; D gene: TRBD2
CDR3 DNA: TGCGCCAGCAGCCAAGGGACCAACGACCGCTACGAGCAGTACTTC; CDR3 protein: CASSQGTNDRYEQYF; V gene: TRBV4-1; J gene: TRBJ2-7; clone size: NA; D gene: NA
CDR3 DNA: TGTGCCAGCAGTTCACCACTTGGAAACAATGAGCAGTTCTTC; CDR3 protein: CASSSPLGNNEQFF; V gene: TRBV28; J gene: TRBJ2-1; clone size: NA; D gene: NA
CDR3 DNA: TGTGCCAGCAGTCTTTATGATCCCAGCCAGGGCTACACCTTC; CDR3 protein: CASSLYDPSQGYTF; V gene: TRBV28; J gene: TRBJ1-2; clone size: NA; D gene: NA
CDR3 DNA: TGTGCCAGCAGCCGGGGAGAAGGGGGGGAGACCCAGTACTTC; CDR3 protein: CASSRGEGGETQYF; V gene: TRBV13; J gene: TRBJ2-5; clone size: NA; D gene: NA
CDR3 DNA: TGCGCCAGCAGCCAAGCTGCAACTAATGAAAAACTGTTTTTT; CDR3 protein: CASSQAATNEKLFF; V gene: TRBV4-3; J gene: TRBJ1-4; clone size: NA; D gene: NA
CDR3 DNA: TGTGCCAGCAGCTCACGGACTAGCGGCAGGAGGGCCAATGAGCAGTTCTTC; CDR3 protein: CASSSRTSGRRANEQFF; V gene: TRBV7-2; J gene: TRBJ2-1; clone size: NA; D gene: TRBD2
CDR3 DNA: TGTGCCAGCAGTCGGACAGGGAGCGAGCAGTACTTC; CDR3 protein: CASSRTGSEQYF; V gene: TRBV7-9; J gene: TRBJ2-7; clone size: NA; D gene: TRBD1
CDR3 DNA: TGCAGCGCCTTGGGGGACGGGGAGCTGTTTTTT; CDR3 protein: CSALGDGELFF; V gene: TRBV29-1; J gene: TRBJ2-2; clone size: NA; D gene: NA
CDR3 DNA: TGCGCCAGCAGCTTGGACAGAAACTCTATCTCTGGAAACACCATATATTTT; CDR3 protein: CASSLDRNSISGNTIYF; V gene: TRBV5-1; J gene: TRBJ1-3; clone size: NA; D gene: NA